This TCR beta chain was observed in a study of Graves' ophthalmopathy and Graves' hyperthyroidism. The PBMCs originated from approximately 9.5 ml of fresh peripheral blood. CDR3 length: 14 amino acids. The V and J ends lost 2 bases and 7 bases respectively, with 9 bases between them. The sample holds many counts of this clonotype. RNA transcripts were the source from which TCR beta CDR3 regions were amplified. The authors performed first-round RT-PCR with HTBI primers and then a second-round multiplex PCR. TCRdb fed the multiplex PCR reads into MiXCR, producing one record per CDR3 protein. The sample lists 500,000 to 700,000 distinct CDR3 sequences, 22% seen once, with more than 5.5% in the top ten.

Material for sequencing was peripheral blood. This TCR was sampled from a woman aged 18-29 years with stable Graves' hyperthyroidism. Some clones in this sample may be carry-over from other donors' samples. The rearrangement links TRBV12-3 or TRBV12-4 to TRBJ1-6; D uncertain. CDR3 nucleotide sequence: TGTGCCAGCAGTTTAAGTCCTCGAAATTCACCCCTCCACTTT. It encodes CASSLSPRNSPLHF.